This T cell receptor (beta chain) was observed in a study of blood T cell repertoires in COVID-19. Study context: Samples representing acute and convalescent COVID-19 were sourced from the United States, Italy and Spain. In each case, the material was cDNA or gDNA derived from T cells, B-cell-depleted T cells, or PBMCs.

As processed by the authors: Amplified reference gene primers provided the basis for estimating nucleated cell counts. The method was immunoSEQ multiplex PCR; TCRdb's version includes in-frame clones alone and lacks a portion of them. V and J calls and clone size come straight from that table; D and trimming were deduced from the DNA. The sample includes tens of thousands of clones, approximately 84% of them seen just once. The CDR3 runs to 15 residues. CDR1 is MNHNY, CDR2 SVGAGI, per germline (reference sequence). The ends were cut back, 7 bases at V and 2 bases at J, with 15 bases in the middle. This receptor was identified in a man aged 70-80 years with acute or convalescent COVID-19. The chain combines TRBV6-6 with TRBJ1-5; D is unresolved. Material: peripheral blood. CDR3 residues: CASTRREGRNQPQHF. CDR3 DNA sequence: TGTGCCAGCACCCGAAGAGAGGGCCGCAATCAGCCCCAGCATTTT.